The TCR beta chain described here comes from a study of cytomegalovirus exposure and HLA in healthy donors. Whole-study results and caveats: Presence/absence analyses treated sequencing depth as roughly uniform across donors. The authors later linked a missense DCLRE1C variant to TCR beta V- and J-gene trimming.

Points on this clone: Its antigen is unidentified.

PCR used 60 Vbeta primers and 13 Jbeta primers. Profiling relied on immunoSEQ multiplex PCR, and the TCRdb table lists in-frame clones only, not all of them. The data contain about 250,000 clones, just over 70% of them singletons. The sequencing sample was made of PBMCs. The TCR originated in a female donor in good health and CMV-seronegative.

The CDR3 DNA is TGTGCCAGTAGTATTTTGGGGGCGAACGGGGAGCTGTTTTTT. This encodes CASSILGANGELFF. The V call is TRBV19, the J call TRBJ2-2, with D perhaps TRBD1 (6 bases). The V end was cut by 3 bases, the J end by 7 bases, with 12 bases between. Germline lookup yields CDR1 LNHDA and CDR2 SQIVND (reference sequence). CDR3 length: 14 residues.